The text below deals with one T cell receptor beta chain. Its antigen is not yet known. No base quality values were provided; no much bigger clone lies one nucleotide off. The immunoSEQ Assay, a bias-controlled multiplex PCR, was used to amplify TCRbeta CDR3 regions from genomic DNA. On the authors' methods: The number of nucleated cells in each sample was estimated by amplification of reference gene primers within the assay. Sequence reads were collapsed and filtered to measure the absolute abundance of every unique TCRbeta CDR3 rearrangement. For each sample, productive Simpson clonality was calculated by taking the square root of Simpson's diversity index across productive rearrangements. The table was pulled from immuneACCESS by TCRdb, which kept in-frame rearrangements only. Such tables lose some clones; where checked, under half of the loss comes from unresolved V genes, and the rest has no known cause. V, J and clone size are taken as reported in that table, and D and trimming were inferred from the DNA itself. The sample table records about 480,000 clones; roughly 90% of these occur just once. The leading ten clones occupy approximately 1.8% of the sample.

These data originate in a study of blood T cell repertoires in COVID-19 (TCRdb year 2020). Turning to the overall study: Collaborator samples came from the United States, Italy and Spain and covered acute and convalescent phases of COVID-19. The prospective study material was composed of cDNA or gDNA derived from T cells, B-cell-depleted T cells, or PBMCs. Subjects who had been exposed to COVID-19, were actively infected with it, or had recovered from it provided the deeply sampled blood TCRbeta repertoires that made up the dataset. A freely available public database, intended as a resource for researchers studying the immune response to SARS-CoV-2, is where the repertoires were released. The samples were drawn from two sources: the first 160 participants of the ongoing ImmuneRACE study, and over 950 subjects contributed by 6 global collaborators. Nearly every sample came with metadata listing a de-identified subject ID, COVID-19 status, age in years and sex. Where available, HLA class I and class II types were obtained from metadata supplied by the sample provider rather than from assay-based typing. Broader findings and caveats from the paper: The amount of clinical and demographic metadata varied by source and participant and was provided uncurated.

Participants in the prospective study were enrolled through a virtual design, were aged roughly 18 to 100 years, and lived in 24 United States geographic areas. Cohort assignment in the prospective study relied on participant-reported clinical history from a screening survey and a study questionnaire. Recovered participants in ImmuneRACE Cohort 3 were defined as having two consecutive negative NP/OP PCR tests, clearance from a healthcare professional, or resolution of symptoms. In the prospective study, whole blood, serum and a nasopharyngeal or oropharyngeal swab were collected from each participant by mobile phlebotomists. Over an approximately 2-month period, participants in the prospective study had the option of providing additional blood draws and questionnaires. Before DNA extraction, prospective study blood samples were shipped either frozen or at room temperature. Germline trimming: 0 bases from V, 4 bases from J; junction bases outside gene matches: 9. The germline V gene yields ENHRY for CDR1 and SYGVKD for CDR2. CDR3 length: 18 amino acids, cysteine to phenylalanine. The kept DNA is CDR3 alone, 54 bases in frame from the first base.

The chain couples TRBV10-3 to TRBJ1-1, with 12 junctional bases fitting TRBD1. The specimen was PBMCs or T cells enriched from blood (not recorded which). This clonotype was obtained from a woman aged 40 to 50 who had recovered from COVID-19. The CDR3 region: CAISESGTGGKGVTEAFF. The DNA reads TGTGCCATCAGTGAGTCAGGGACAGGGGGCAAAGGGGTCACTGAAGCTTTCTTT.